These 30 T cell receptor beta chains originate from one sample sequenced in a study of beta chain features in type 1 diabetes. Study results and limitations: Moderate yet significant TCRB CDR3 shortening was seen in Type 1 diabetes patients in all four CD4+ subsets.

For these TCRs, the target antigens are not known. Expressed TCRB transcripts got sequenced, as all isolated RNA was reverse transcribed. This table comes from immunoSEQ multiplex PCR, and its TCRdb copy is limited to in-frame clones, with some not included. The table has 500,000 to 650,000 clones, 9.5% to 15% seen once. The sequenced sample consisted of naive CD4+ T cells from blood. The receptor source for this set is a man younger than 40 with type 1 diabetes.

This clone was detected a few times. V and J are TRBV27 and TRBJ2-2; D is possibly TRBD2 (5 bases). V was trimmed by 4 bases and J by 9 bases, leaving 15 bases between them. CDR1 is MNHEY and CDR2 is SMNVEV in the germline V gene (reference sequence). The CDR3 is made up of 14 amino acids. The CDR3 nucleotides read TGTGCCAGCAGTTCTCTACTCCCGGGGTGGGAGCTGTTTTTT. Translated, it gives CASSSLLPGWELFF.

The chain employs TRBV7-9 and TRBJ1-1; 8 bases map to TRBD1. Germline trimming cut 5 bases from V and 9 bases from J; bases unmatched to any gene: 8. CDR3 length equals 13 residues. Per germline, CDR1 SEHNR and CDR2 FQNEAQ (reference sequence). The CDR3 coding sequence is TGTGCCAGCAGCCCAAGGACAGGGTCTCAAGCTTTCTTT. It encodes CASSPRTGSQAFF. The full variable domain, its missing parts supplied by reference TRBV7-9 and TRBJ1-1, is DTGVSQNPRHKITKRGQNVTFRCDPISEHNRLYWYRQTLGQGPEFLTYFQNEAQLEKSRLLSDRFSAERPKGSFSTLEIQRTEQGDSAMYLCASSPRTGSQAFFGQGTRLTVV.

This chain uses TRBV29-1 with TRBJ2-1; unclear D gene. This CDR3 has 11 amino acids. V was shortened by 6 bases and J by 5 bases, with 8 bases between the two germline ends. CDR1 and CDR2 from the germline V gene are SQVTM and ANQGSEA. CDR3 residues: CSVSENNEQFF. In DNA, the CDR3 is TGCAGCGTCTCAGAGAACAATGAGCAGTTCTTC.

This clone occurred a few times. The V and J genes are TRBV25-1 and TRBJ1-2; D gene unclear. CDR3 length equals 11 residues. Germline values: CDR1 MGHDK, CDR2 SYGVNS. The V and J ends lost 7 bases and 2 bases respectively, with 5 bases between them. DNA of the CDR3: TGTGCCAGCATGCAGAACTATGGCTACACCTTC. Translation: CASMQNYGYTF.

Only a few counts were recorded for this clone. The chain employs TRBV4-3 and TRBJ1-5; 9 nucleotides align to TRBD1. CDR3 length: 15 amino acids. Germline CDR1 LGHNA, CDR2 YSLEER. The ends lost 3 bases at V and 6 bases at J; junction bases unmatched: 6. The CDR3 DNA sequence: TGCGCCAGCAGCCAGGCGACAGGGGGTACTCAGCCCCAGCATTTT. Encoded protein: CASSQATGGTQPQHF.

This clone has a handful of counts. This chain uses TRBV5-1 with TRBJ2-5; 10 bases map to TRBD2. The V gene's germline CDR1 is SGHRS and CDR2 YFSETQ. The V gene end was trimmed by 3 bases and the J gene end by 6 bases; junction bases not matched to a gene: 8. This CDR3 comprises 15 residues. CDR3 nucleotide sequence: TGCGCCAGCAGCTCCGGACTAGCGGTGGAACAGACCCAGTACTTC. Its protein is CASSSGLAVEQTQYF.

This clone occurred once. The rearrangement uses TRBV28 and TRBJ2-5; TRBD1 or TRBD2 may be the D gene (5 bases each). This CDR3 is 15 amino acids long. V lost 5 bases, J lost 1 base, and 14 bases lay in between. Germline CDR1 reads MDHEN; CDR2 reads SYDVKM. The CDR3 nucleotides read TGTGCCAGCAGTCAGCCGGGACCGACCCAAGAGACCCAGTACTTC. It encodes CASSQPGPTQETQYF.

The sample holds a few counts of this clone. The chain combines TRBV9 with TRBJ2-4; D gene unclear. The V gene's germline CDR1 is SGDLS and CDR2 YYNGEE. V lost 4 bases, J lost 0 bases, and 14 bases lay in between. The CDR3 spans 16 residues. The CDR3, as DNA: TGTGCCAGCAGCTCAGACCGGGTGCTAGCCAAAAACATTCAGTACTTC. This translates into CASSSDRVLAKNIQYF.

This clone appeared a few times. The rearrangement uses TRBV29-1 and TRBJ1-2; TRBD1 is a possible D gene (5 bases). Germline lookup yields CDR1 SQVTM and CDR2 ANQGSEA. Deletions cut 6 bases from V and 2 bases from J, with 13 bases between. The length of the CDR3 is 13 residues. CDR3 DNA sequence: TGCAGCGTCCGGGAGGGGATGAACTATGGCTACACCTTC. Amino acids: CSVREGMNYGYTF.

The genes are TRBV2 and TRBJ2-3; 8 nucleotides line up with TRBD2. There are 16 residues in the CDR3. Trimming removed 7 bases from V and 0 bases from J; junction bases left unmatched: 9. CDR1 and CDR2 (germline): SNHLY, FYNNEI. CDR3 bases: TGTGCCAGCACTAAGGAGCGGGGGCCTAGCACAGATACGCAGTATTTT. It yields the protein CASTKERGPSTDTQYF.

V usage is TRBV7-2 and J usage is TRBJ1-5, with D unresolved. The CDR3 loop spans 15 amino acids. Trimming removed 1 base at V and 2 bases at J, with 9 bases between. CDR1 SGHTA and CDR2 FQGNSA come from the germline V gene. CDR3 in DNA: TGTGCCAGCAGCTTAGGTTTCGGCGGCAATCAGCCCCAGCATTTT. This codes for CASSLGFGGNQPQHF.

The V and J genes are TRBV21-1 and TRBJ1-4. TRBV21-1 is designated a pseudogene. The CDR3 totals 16 residues. In DNA, the CDR3 is TGTGCCAGCCGAGGAATATTTCGGGATAAGAATGAAAAACTGTTTTTT. As protein: CASRGIFRDKNEKLFF.

The gene calls are TRBV5-1 and TRBJ1-2; TRBD1 matches at 9 bases. The CDR3 covers 14 residues. The trim removed 0 bases at V and 5 bases at J, leaving 2 bases unmatched. Germline assignment: CDR1 SGHRS and CDR2 YFSETQ. As DNA, the CDR3 is TGCGCCAGCAGCTTGGGGGACAGGGAATATGGCTACACCTTC. This translates into CASSLGDREYGYTF.

The chain recombines TRBV12-5 with TRBJ1-4, with no clear D. V gave up 2 bases and J gave up 6 bases, with 10 bases separating them. Germline assignment: CDR1 LGHNT and CDR2 FRNRAP. This CDR3 has 14 amino acids. DNA for the CDR3: TGTGCTAGTGGTTTGCAAGACGGGTATGAAAAACTGTTTTTT. Its translation: CASGLQDGYEKLFF.

This clone was detected a few times. The CDR3 DNA reads as TGTACCACTCTAGCTAACTATGGCTACACCTTC. This sequence encodes CTTLANYGYTF. The chain recombines TRBV28 with TRBJ1-2; unclear D gene. CDR3 length equals 11 residues. The germline V gene has CDR1 MDHEN and CDR2 SYDVKM.

This clone was seen a handful of times. The chain carries TRBV11-3 and TRBJ2-5; maybe TRBD2 (5 bases). The V gene lost 5 bases and the J gene lost 5 bases, with 15 bases spanning the gap. Germline lookup yields CDR1 SGHNT and CDR2 YENEEA. The CDR3 is 14 residues long. The CDR3 bases are TGTGCCAGCAGCGACTATGGCTCAAGCGAGACCCAGTACTTC. Translated: CASSDYGSSETQYF.

The rearrangement uses TRBV7-6 and TRBJ2-1; TRBD2 matches 9 bases. Germline-derived CDR1 and CDR2 are SGHVS and FNYEAQ. Trimming removed 5 bases from V and 6 bases from J; junction bases left unmatched: 8. The CDR3 sequence is 15 residues long. CDR3 loop: CASSAAGGFGNEQFF. The CDR3 DNA reads TGTGCCAGCAGCGCAGCGGGGGGTTTTGGCAATGAGCAGTTCTTC.

This clone was found a few times. The CDR3 DNA sequence: TGTGCCAGCAGCTTACAGGGGTGGGAGCAGTACTTC. It yields the protein CASSLQGWEQYF. The V call is TRBV7-9, the J call TRBJ2-7; D perhaps matches TRBD1 (6 bases). With 2 bases removed from V and 7 bases from J, the gap between germline ends came to 9 bases. The CDR3 has 12 residues. Per the germline V gene, CDR1 is SEHNR and CDR2 is FQNEAQ (reference sequence).

The table lists this clone with a few counts. This rearrangement joins TRBV6-1 to TRBJ1-6; D perhaps matches TRBD1 (5 bases). The CDR3 loop spans 19 amino acids. Trimming took off 0 bases at V and 5 bases at J, with 20 bases between the two ends. Germline V CDR1 and CDR2: MNHNS, SASEGT. The CDR3: CASSEALGRRQLNNSPLHF. DNA of the CDR3: TGTGCCAGCAGTGAAGCGCTAGGGAGGCGACAGTTAAATAATTCACCCCTCCACTTT.

The gene calls are TRBV7-2 and TRBJ1-1; D gene ambiguous. Trimming cost V 3 bases and J 3 bases, with 11 bases left between them. CDR3 length: 14 residues. CDR1 and CDR2 from the germline V gene are SGHTA and FQGNSA. CDR3 bases: TGTGCCAGCAGCTTGACATACGGATACACTGAAGCTTTCTTT. The encoded protein is CASSLTYGYTEAFF.

V and J are TRBV9 and TRBJ1-2; TRBD1 matches 9 bases. This CDR3 comprises 14 residues. V shed 2 bases, J shed 7 bases, and the junction held 6 bases outside the gene matches. Per germline, CDR1 SGDLS and CDR2 YYNGEE. The CDR3 loop is CASSVTGGAGGYTF. In nucleotides, the CDR3 is TGTGCCAGCAGCGTCACAGGGGGCGCGGGTGGCTACACCTTC. Full variable domain (missing parts from reference TRBV9 and TRBJ1-2): DSGVTQTPKHLITATGQRVTLRCSPRSGDLSVYWYQQSLDQGLQFLIQYYNGEERAKGNILERFSAQQFPDLHSELNLSSLELGDSALYFCASSVTGGAGGYTFGSGTRLTVV.

A few counts support this clone. This sequence joins TRBV27 and TRBJ1-2; D is perhaps TRBD1 (6 bases). Trimming stripped 7 bases from V and 5 bases from J, with 11 bases between. Germline V lookup: CDR1 MNHEY, CDR2 SMNVEV (reference sequence). The CDR3 covers 12 residues. CDR3 DNA: TGTGCCAGCAAGACAGGACCTTATGGCTACACCTTC. Translated, it gives CASKTGPYGYTF.

The J gene is TRBJ2-4, the V gene TRBV13; D uncertain. The CDR3 sequence is 15 residues long. Germline CDR1 and CDR2: PRHDT and FYEKMQ (reference sequence). V lost 5 bases, J lost 0 bases, and 11 bases lay in between. As DNA, the CDR3 is TGTGCCAGCAGCCCCGCCGGACCAGCCAAAAACATTCAGTACTTC. Translated, it gives CASSPAGPAKNIQYF.

For the CDR3, the DNA is TGCGCCAGCAGTTTGAGTCAGGACAACTATGGCTACACCTTC. Translated, it gives CASSLSQDNYGYTF. The chain is built from TRBV4-3 and TRBJ1-2; no clear D gene. The CDR3 runs to 14 residues. The germline V gene has CDR1 LGHNA and CDR2 YSLEER. Trimming cost V 6 bases and J 2 bases, with 13 bases left between them.

A few counts support this clone. For the CDR3, the DNA is TGTGCCAGTAGTCCCATGACTAGCGGGAATGAGCAGTTCTTC. This codes for CASSPMTSGNEQFF. The chain combines TRBV19 with TRBJ2-1; 10 nucleotides line up with TRBD2. Per germline, CDR1 LNHDA and CDR2 SQIVND (reference sequence). This CDR3 contains 14 residues. V was pared by 5 bases and J by 7 bases, with 5 bases of the junction left unmatched.

Comment on this clone: Other DNA sequences in this specimen translate into the identical CDR3. The rearrangement uses TRBV2 and TRBJ2-6, with no clear D. The CDR3 spans 14 residues. Germline-derived CDR1 and CDR2 are SNHLY and FYNNEI. The V gene lost 6 bases and the J gene lost 1 base, with 7 bases spanning the gap. The chain's CDR3 is CASSVGSGANVLTF. The CDR3 coding sequence is TGTGCCAGCAGCGTGGGTTCTGGGGCCAACGTCCTGACTTTC. Full variable domain (missing parts from reference TRBV2 and TRBJ2-6): EPEVTQTPSHQVTQMGQEVILRCVPISNHLYFYWYRQILGQKVEFLVSFYNNEISEKSEIFDDQFSVERPDGSNFTLKIRSTKLEDSAMYFCASSVGSGANVLTFGAGSRLTVL.

The chain links TRBV7-2 to TRBJ2-6; D remains ambiguous. Trimming took off 2 bases at V and 0 bases at J, with 8 bases between the two ends. There are 16 residues in the CDR3. In germline, CDR1 is SGHTA, CDR2 FQGNSA. In nucleotides, the CDR3 is TGTGCCAGCAGCTTAAGATTTTCCTCTGGGGCCAACGTCCTGACTTTC. This translates into CASSLRFSSGANVLTF.

CDR3 sequence reads: CASRSYTGSSYEQYF. The CDR3 DNA follows: TGTGCCAGCAGATCATACACAGGTTCTTCCTACGAGCAGTACTTC. The genes are TRBV27 and TRBJ2-7; tentatively, D is TRBD1 (5 bases). The CDR3 totals 15 residues. V lost 6 bases, J lost 1 base, and 16 bases lay in between. The germline CDR1 and CDR2 sequences are MNHEY and SMNVEV (reference sequence).

Only a few counts were recorded for this clone. CDR3 region: CSVGISDSNQPQHF. CDR3 sequence (DNA): TGCAGCGTTGGTATCTCGGATAGCAATCAGCCCCAGCATTTT. This rearrangement joins TRBV29-1 to TRBJ1-5, with D unclear. The CDR3 sequence is 14 residues long. Trimming took off 4 bases at V and 0 bases at J, with 10 bases between the two ends. The germline V gene has CDR1 SQVTM and CDR2 ANQGSEA.

The CDR3: CASSWTGAEEGYGYTF. The DNA for the CDR3 is TGTGCCAGTAGTTGGACAGGGGCAGAAGAGGGCTATGGCTACACCTTC. The V and J genes are TRBV19 and TRBJ1-2; TRBD1 matches at 9 bases. Germline loops: CDR1 LNHDA, CDR2 SQIVND (reference sequence). The CDR3 runs to 16 residues. The J segment lost 4 bases and the V segment lost 5 bases, leaving 11 bases of the junction unmatched.